The 26 T cell receptor beta chains given below trace back to one sample, sequenced in a study of T-cell reconstitution after alpha-beta-depleted transplantation in children. Construction of the TCRbeta library involved unique molecular identifiers. Each CDR3 protein is one row after TCRdb ran MiXCR on the PCR reads. Counted here are under 150,000 distinct CDR3 sequences, about 9.6% occurring once; the ten biggest clones make up under 30%. The sample in question was PBMCs, mostly from graft donor cells, obtained 180 days after TCRalphabeta/CD19-depleted stem cell transplant. These receptors all come from a girl under two years old who had a stem cell transplant for combined immunodeficiency, so the T cells may come from the graft donor.

This clonotype was counted a few times. This chain uses TRBV10-3 with TRBJ2-1; TRBD2 matches at 10 bases. CDR1 is ENHRY, CDR2 SYGVKD, per germline. CDR3 length: 16 residues. J lost 6 bases, V lost 0 bases, and 5 bases had no gene match. The CDR3 loop reads CAISESSGGAANEQFF. CDR3 DNA sequence: TGTGCCATCAGTGAGTCAAGCGGGGGGGCCGCCAATGAGCAGTTCTTC.

This chain's CDR3 is CASSSFPGHRSAAFF. DNA of the CDR3: TGTGCCAGCAGCTCCTTTCCAGGTCACCGATCGGCAGCTTTCTTT. This rearrangement joins TRBV7-9 to TRBJ1-1; the D is unclear. There are 15 residues in the CDR3. V dropped 4 bases and J dropped 10 bases, with 22 bases sitting between them. The V gene's germline CDR1 is SEHNR and CDR2 FQNEAQ (reference sequence).

This clonotype was observed at least ten times. The chain couples TRBV5-6 to TRBJ1-1; no firm D call. V lost 4 bases and J 6 bases, leaving 19 bases between the germline ends. Germline assignment: CDR1 SGHDT and CDR2 YYEEEE. The CDR3 contains 15 residues. The CDR3 region is CASSPDLTWWSEAFF. As DNA, the CDR3 is TGTGCCAGCAGCCCCGACTTGACCTGGTGGTCTGAAGCTTTCTTT.

This clonotype has just a few counts. The chain uses TRBV29-1 and TRBJ2-1; TRBD2 matches 8 bases. The CDR3 sequence is 15 residues long. CDR1 is SQVTM and CDR2 is ANQGSEA in the germline V gene. After removal of 1 base from V and 9 bases from J, the junction contained 11 bases not matched to a gene. The CDR3 DNA reads as TGCAGCGTTGAAGCCCGTTTGAGCGGGAGAGCTGAGCAGTTCTTC. Amino acid sequence: CSVEARLSGRAEQFF.

J is TRBJ2-1 and V is TRBV5-1, with 11 bases lining up with TRBD2. Germline-derived CDR1 and CDR2 are SGHRS and YFSETQ. The CDR3 length is 14 residues. V trimming: 7 bases; J trimming: 5 bases; junction bases outside the gene matches: 5. In DNA, the CDR3 is TGCGCCAGCGGGGAGACTAGCGGGAACAATGAGCAGTTCTTC. Translating it yields CASGETSGNNEQFF.

The gene calls are TRBV11-3 and TRBJ2-2; D gene ambiguous. Between the trimmed V and J ends, which lost 4 bases and 6 bases, there was a span of 9 bases. The germline V gene has CDR1 SGHNT and CDR2 YENEEA. CDR3 length: 13 amino acids. The CDR3 loop is CASSSNNAGELFF. CDR3 coding DNA: TGTGCCAGCAGCTCCAACAATGCCGGGGAGCTGTTTTTT.

The CDR3 DNA sequence: TGTGCCAGCAGTTACGAGGGTGACACTGAAGCTTTCTTT. Protein sequence: CASSYEGDTEAFF. The V call is TRBV6-5, the J call TRBJ1-1; D uncertain. This CDR3 region has 13 residues. Trimming shortened V by 2 bases and J by 3 bases, and 7 bases separated the two germline ends. Germline CDR1 reads MNHEY; CDR2 reads SVGAGI.

The genes are TRBV6-1 and TRBJ1-6; a weak D match, TRBD1 (5 bases). This CDR3 is 17 amino acids long. Germline CDR1 is MNHNS and CDR2 is SASEGT. Trimming took 4 bases from V and 0 from J, leaving 13 bases between them. CDR3: CASSVTAHFSYNSPLHF. In DNA, the CDR3 is TGTGCCAGCAGTGTGACAGCCCACTTCTCCTATAATTCACCCCTCCACTTT.

V and J are TRBV5-6 and TRBJ2-3; D perhaps matches TRBD2 (6 bases). The CDR3 consists of 13 residues. Trimming took 3 bases from V and 6 from J, leaving 11 bases between them. CDR1 and CDR2 from the germline V gene are SGHDT and YYEEEE. In nucleotides, the CDR3 is TGTGCCAGCAGCTCCGCGGGAACGGATACGCAGTATTTT. It specifies CASSSAGTDTQYF.

This chain joins TRBV10-3 and TRBJ1-1; D perhaps matches TRBD1 (5 bases). The CDR3 is made up of 13 amino acids. V was clipped by 9 bases and J by 0 bases, with 11 bases between them. The germline CDR1 and CDR2 sequences are ENHRY and SYGVKD. The CDR3 DNA reads TGTGCCATTGGGACTCCAATGAACACTGAAGCTTTCTTT. It is translated as CAIGTPMNTEAFF.

The J gene is TRBJ2-1, the V gene TRBV12-3 or TRBV12-4; 7 nucleotides align to TRBD2. V shed 3 bases and J 6 bases; nucleotides not matched to a gene: 5. CDR3 length equals 14 residues. Written as DNA, the CDR3 is TGTGCCAGCAGTTTCGGGGGAGGGCCCAATGAGCAGTTCTTC. Translation: CASSFGGGPNEQFF.

This clonotype appeared a few times. The chain carries TRBV5-1 and TRBJ2-7; the match to TRBD1 covers 8 bases. Trimming took 4 bases from V and 7 from J; bases not matched to a gene: 10. This CDR3 region has 14 residues. Germline CDR1 SGHRS, CDR2 YFSETQ. CDR3 loop: CASSNLNQGAEQYF. DNA for the CDR3: TGCGCCAGCAGCAACTTGAATCAGGGGGCGGAGCAGTACTTC.

V is TRBV20-1 and J is TRBJ2-7; weak D call: TRBD1 (5 bases). CDR1 and CDR2 (germline): DFQATT, SNEGSKA (reference sequence). The V gene lost 4 bases and the J gene lost 0 bases, with 10 bases spanning the gap. The CDR3 totals 13 residues. CDR3 region: CSAKGDSSYEQYF. Here the CDR3 DNA reads TGCAGTGCTAAAGGGGATAGCTCCTACGAGCAGTACTTC.

The V call is TRBV5-1, the J call TRBJ2-4, with D perhaps matching TRBD1 (5 bases). V was clipped by 0 bases and J by 3 bases, with 7 bases between them. The germline gives CDR1 SGHRS, CDR2 YFSETQ. The CDR3 covers 14 residues. CDR3: CASSLGQYKNIQYF. CDR3 coding DNA: TGCGCCAGCAGCTTGGGACAGTACAAAAACATTCAGTACTTC.

This chain's CDR3 is CASSLGWQPQHF. The CDR3 DNA reads TGTGCCAGCAGTTTAGGTTGGCAGCCCCAGCATTTT. This rearrangement joins TRBV28 to TRBJ1-5, with no clear D. The CDR3 is made up of 12 amino acids. Germline V gene data show CDR1 as MDHEN and CDR2 as SYDVKM. Deletions cut 2 bases from V and 7 bases from J, with 6 bases between.

As to this clonotype: Just one base apart from a much larger clone, this may be a read error. It is unclear where the CDR3 begins or ends on the DNA, so no DNA is shown, and the CDR3 is as TCRdb lists it. The chain has TRBV21-1 and TRBJ2-7; TRBD2, the table's D call, lacks a check against the DNA. TRBV21-1 is a pseudogene locus. Counting both end residues, the CDR3 totals 13 amino acids. CDR3 loop: CASGGYWCYEQYF.

This clonotype was recorded a few times. The rearrangement joins TRBV20-1 to TRBJ2-7, with D maybe TRBD2 (8 bases). CDR3 size: 14 residues. V was pared by 5 bases and J by 2 bases, with 16 bases between. In germline, CDR1 is DFQATT, CDR2 SNEGSKA (reference sequence). The CDR3 loop is CSAQGGLGAYEQYF. In DNA, the CDR3 is TGCAGTGCTCAGGGGGGACTAGGGGCCTACGAGCAGTACTTC.

This clonotype came up a few times. The chain recombines TRBV12-3 or TRBV12-4 with TRBJ2-7; D possibly uses TRBD1 or TRBD2 (5 bases each). V gave up 3 bases and J gave up 4 bases, with 16 bases separating them. CDR3 length: 15 amino acids. CDR3 bases: TGTGCCAGCAGTTTGGCCCCTTGGGGGTCGTACGAGCAGTACTTC. Translating it yields CASSLAPWGSYEQYF.

This clonotype was observed a few times. The chain joins TRBV5-1 to TRBJ2-7, with 8 positions matching TRBD1. Trimming cost V 2 bases and J 3 bases; bases outside gene matches: 4. From germline, CDR1 is SGHRS and CDR2 YFSETQ. This CDR3 comprises 14 residues. The CDR3 protein is CASSFTGTGYEQYF. CDR3 DNA: TGCGCCAGCAGCTTTACCGGGACAGGCTACGAGCAGTACTTC.

In this sample, this clonotype turned up a few times. The genes are TRBV20-1 and TRBJ2-1, with D uncertain. From germline, CDR1 is DFQATT and CDR2 SNEGSKA (reference sequence). The CDR3 loop spans 13 amino acids. V was pared by 2 bases and J by 7 bases, with 12 bases between. The DNA for the CDR3 is TGCAGTGCTAGACTCCCCACGGCGAATGAGCAGTTCTTC. As protein: CSARLPTANEQFF.

V is TRBV7-8 and J is TRBJ2-1; tentatively, D is TRBD1 or TRBD2 (6 bases each). The germline V and J ends were trimmed by 2 bases and 4 bases, with 18 bases remaining between them. The CDR3 has 17 amino acids. From germline, CDR1 is SGHVS and CDR2 FQNEAQ. The CDR3 here is CASSLFGQGGLYNEQFF. CDR3 DNA: TGTGCCAGCAGCTTATTCGGCCAAGGGGGACTTTACAATGAGCAGTTCTTC.

In this sample, this clonotype turned up a few times. The chain uses TRBV12-3 or TRBV12-4 and TRBJ2-7; D is unclear. V lost 1 base and J 3 bases, leaving 13 bases between the germline ends. This CDR3 has 15 amino acids. The CDR3 bases are TGTGCCAGCAGTTTAGAGGGTGCCCCCTACTACGAGCAGTACTTC. This encodes CASSLEGAPYYEQYF.

This clonotype showed up just a few times. This rearrangement joins TRBV5-1 to TRBJ2-1; the match to TRBD1 covers 7 bases. CDR1 and CDR2 from the germline V gene are SGHRS and YFSETQ. The CDR3 spans 14 residues. Trimming cost V 4 bases and J 8 bases; bases outside gene matches: 9. In DNA form, the CDR3 reads TGCGCCAGCAGCCCTAGACAGGGCAGGTATGAGCAGTTCTTC. Translation gives CASSPRQGRYEQFF.

The chain is built from TRBV5-1 and TRBJ1-1; D uncertain. Germline loops: CDR1 SGHRS, CDR2 YFSETQ. V lost 0 bases, J lost 6 bases, and 15 bases lay in between. The CDR3 extends over 15 amino acids. This chain's CDR3 is CASSLGFTEIPEAFF. The CDR3 region has the DNA TGCGCCAGCAGCTTGGGATTTACAGAGATCCCTGAAGCTTTCTTT. Complete variable domain (other parts from reference TRBV5-1 and TRBJ1-1): KAGVTQTPRYLIKTRGQQVTLSCSPISGHRSVSWYQQTPGQGLQFLFEYFSETQRNKGNFPGRFSGRQFSNSRSEMNVSTLELGDSALYLCASSLGFTEIPEAFFGQGTRLTVV.

The V gene is TRBV4-2, the J gene TRBJ2-2; 7 nucleotides line up with TRBD1. This CDR3 comprises 14 residues. Germline CDR1 reads LGHNA; CDR2 reads YNFKEQ. J lost 9 bases, V lost 4 bases, and 8 bases had no gene match. CDR3 residues: CASSPLTGMRELFF. Written as DNA, the CDR3 is TGTGCCAGCAGCCCCCTGACAGGGATGAGGGAGCTGTTTTTT.

The V and J genes are TRBV30 and TRBJ1-1; D uncertain. The CDR3 loop spans 13 amino acids. The ends were cut back, 0 bases at V and 5 bases at J, with 10 bases in the middle. CDR1 and CDR2 from the germline V gene are GTSNPN and SVGIG (reference sequence). CDR3 protein: CAWSVGRGTEAFF. In nucleotides, the CDR3 is TGTGCCTGGAGTGTGGGCAGAGGGACTGAAGCTTTCTTT.